This T cell receptor beta chain was profiled in a study of blood T cell repertoires in COVID-19. V was clipped by 3 bases and J by 12 bases, with 18 bases between them. From germline, CDR1 is GTSNPN and CDR2 SVGIG (reference sequence). The CDR3 extends over 14 amino acids. Study processing details: It was from reference gene primer amplification that nucleated cell counts were estimated. The assay was immunoSEQ multiplex PCR, and TCRdb's table has in-frame clones only and misses some. V, J and clone size reflect that table, while D and trimming were determined from the DNA. This table holds 80,000 to 95,000 clones, around 87% found once.

The V call is TRBV30, the J call TRBJ2-6; D possibly corresponds to TRBD2 (6 bases). This clonotype originated in a human donor in a cohort sampled during active COVID-19. Sequencing was carried out using peripheral blood. DNA of the CDR3: TGTGCCTGGAGGTTGGAGGGGTCCTCCATCGTCCTGACTTTC. Amino acid sequence: CAWRLEGSSIVLTF.